A selection of T cell receptor beta chains follows, all from one sample in a study of blood T cell repertoires in COVID-19. Sequencing was performed with immunoSEQ multiplex PCR; in TCRdb, only in-frame clones are kept and a portion is missing. The sample gives approximately 210,000 clones, roughly four fifths of which show up once; over 14% is in the top ten. The sequenced sample was PBMCs or T cells enriched from blood (not recorded which). The receptors were gathered from a man aged 35 to 55 who had recovered from COVID-19. Each CDR3 is given with its conserved first and last residue.

J gene | V gene | CDR3 protein
TRBJ2-3 | TRBV11-1 | CASSLAPWGGPTDTQYF
TRBJ2-3 | TRBV11-1 | CASSIDRGTDTQYF
TRBJ2-3 | TRBV15 | CATSRDPLATGGSADTQYF
TRBJ2-5 | TRBV19 | CASAPGTGGGRGETQYF
TRBJ1-3 | TRBV7-2 | CASSLAPGFGNTIYF
TRBJ2-6 | TRBV7-9 | CASSDTQSGANVLTF
TRBJ1-2 | TRBV9 | CASSVAGNYGYTF
TRBJ1-2 | TRBV4-3 | CASSQDRGNYGYTF
TRBJ2-1 | TRBV24-1 | CATSDLDSSSYNEQFF
TRBJ2-1 | TRBV11-2 | CASSSYWTSGSNEQFF
TRBJ2-5 | TRBV4-1 | CASSQVDSREQYF
TRBJ2-5 | TRBV10-3 | CAIATSGQQETQYF
TRBJ2-5 | TRBV18 | CASSQDLLLETQYF
TRBJ1-3 | TRBV28 | CASSEGGSGNTIYF
TRBJ2-5 | TRBV2 | CASTTSGGAATQYF
TRBJ1-2 | TRBV6-5 | CASSYFGTGSSYGYTF
TRBJ2-7 | TRBV27 | CASTPGGSAYEQYF
TRBJ1-5 | TRBV27 | CASRVGTGTDQPQHF
TRBJ1-5 | TRBV6-5 | CASSLNRGNQPQHF
TRBJ2-2 | TRBV10-2 | CASMDFGQRAGDTGELFF
TRBJ2-1 | TRBV29-1 | CRVTGSSYNEQFF
TRBJ2-2 | TRBV13 | CASSPWTSGGVGELFF
TRBJ1-2 | TRBV10-3 | CAIGTGGGPGYGYTF
TRBJ1-1 | TRBV7-2 | CASSLGASFNTEAFF
TRBJ2-7 | TRBV27 | CASSSGRVGYEQYF
TRBJ2-3 | TRBV7-6 | CASSPRTGPYSTDTQYF
TRBJ1-2 | TRBV3-1/TRBV3-2 | CASSQEAYGYTF
TRBJ2-7 | TRBV27 | CASGRPGGAFLSYEQYF
TRBJ1-4 | TRBV15 | CATSSLTGGLEKLFF
TRBJ2-3 | TRBV7-3 | CASSRLPGTDTQYF